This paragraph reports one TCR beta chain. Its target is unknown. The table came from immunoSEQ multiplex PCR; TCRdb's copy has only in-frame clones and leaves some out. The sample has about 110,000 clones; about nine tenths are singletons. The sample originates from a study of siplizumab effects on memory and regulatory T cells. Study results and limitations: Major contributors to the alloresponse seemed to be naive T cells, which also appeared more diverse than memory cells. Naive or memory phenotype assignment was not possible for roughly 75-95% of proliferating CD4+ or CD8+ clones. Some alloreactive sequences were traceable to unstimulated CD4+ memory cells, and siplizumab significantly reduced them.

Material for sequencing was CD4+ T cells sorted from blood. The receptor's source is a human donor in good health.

The CDR3 nucleotides read TGTGCCAGCAGCCAAGAAGGGACAGGGGGCTATGGCTACACCTTC. This encodes CASSQEGTGGYGYTF. The V and J genes are TRBV14 and TRBJ1-2; 11 bases match TRBD1. J gave up 4 bases and V 0 bases, and 1 base lay outside the gene matches. The CDR3 sequence is 15 residues long. Per the germline V gene, CDR1 is SGHDN and CDR2 is FVKESK.